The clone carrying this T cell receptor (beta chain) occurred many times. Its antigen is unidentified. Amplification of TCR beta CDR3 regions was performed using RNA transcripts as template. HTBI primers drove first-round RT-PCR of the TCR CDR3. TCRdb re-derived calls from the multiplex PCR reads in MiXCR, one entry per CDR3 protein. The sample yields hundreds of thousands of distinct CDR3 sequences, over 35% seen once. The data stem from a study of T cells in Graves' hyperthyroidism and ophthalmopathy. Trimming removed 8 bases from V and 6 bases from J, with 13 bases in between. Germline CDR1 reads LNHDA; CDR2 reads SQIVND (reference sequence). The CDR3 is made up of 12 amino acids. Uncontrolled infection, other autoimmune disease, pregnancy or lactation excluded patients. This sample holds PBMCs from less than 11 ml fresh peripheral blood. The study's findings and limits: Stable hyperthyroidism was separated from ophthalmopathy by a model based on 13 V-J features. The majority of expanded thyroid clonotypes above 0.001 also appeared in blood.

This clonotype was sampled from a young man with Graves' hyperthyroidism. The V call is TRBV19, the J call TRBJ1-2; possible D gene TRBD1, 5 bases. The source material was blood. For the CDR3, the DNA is TGTGCCAGTGGGACGGGGGAAAATGGCTACACCTTC. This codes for CASGTGENGYTF.